The clone carrying this TCR beta chain was counted at least ten times. Its antigen is still unknown. The time point: longitudinal time-point 2. The unsorted libraries originated from 2 million PBMCs that had been stored at -80 C. These data belong to a study of neurological immune-mediated disorders. CDR1 SGHRS and CDR2 YFSETQ come from the germline V gene. CDR3 length equals 13 residues. The V end was cut by 4 bases, the J end by 7 bases, with 12 bases between. MiXCR, applied by TCRdb to the 5' RACE reads, yields one record per CDR3 protein. Altogether tens of thousands of distinct CDR3 sequences are present, under 15% being singletons, with the ten largest covering 5%. Study-wide findings and caveats: HTLV-1-associated myelopathy ranked highest for TCR clonal expansion and multiple sclerosis lowest, beneath healthy controls. The study found no CDR3 amino acid sequences shared by expanded clones across subjects, suggesting private repertoires in all groups.

The chain couples TRBV5-1 to TRBJ2-1; D unclear. The TCR sequence derives from a female donor with HTLV-1-associated myelopathy (HAM/TSP). Input material: PBMCs. The CDR3 reads CASSPRTQNEQFF. Here the CDR3 DNA reads TGCGCCAGCAGCCCAAGGACCCAAAATGAGCAGTTCTTC.